This entry lists 12 T cell receptor beta chains sequenced from one sample in a study of T cell responses to AZD1222 COVID-19 vaccine. TCRdb's table, derived via immunoSEQ multiplex PCR, lists solely in-frame clones and lacks some. The table includes 130,000 or so clones, 90% detected once. The specimen comprised peripheral blood, sampled on day 0 of AZD1222 vaccination. These receptors originate from an adult in good health.

The chain has TRBV6-5 and TRBJ2-1; D is undetermined. The V and J ends lost 2 bases and 6 bases respectively, with 11 bases between them. The CDR3 consists of 14 residues. Germline V gene sequence: CDR1 MNHEY, CDR2 SVGAGI. CDR3 nucleotide sequence: TGTGCCAGCAGTTACGTGCGAACAAGCAATGAGCAGTTCTTC. It is translated as CASSYVRTSNEQFF.

V gene TRBV28 combines with J gene TRBJ1-1; D is unclear. This CDR3 has 16 amino acids. CDR1 and CDR2 from the germline V gene are MDHEN and SYDVKM. V was trimmed by 4 bases and J by 4 bases, leaving 19 bases between them. The CDR3 loop reads CASSSSSSPSGTEAFF. The CDR3 nucleotides read TGTGCCAGCAGTTCTTCCTCGAGTCCCTCGGGCACTGAAGCTTTCTTT.

This clone showed up just once. The chain links TRBV29-1 to TRBJ2-7; maybe TRBD1 (6 bases). Germline loops: CDR1 SQVTM, CDR2 ANQGSEA. CDR3 length: 15 amino acids. Trimming left V 0 bases short and J 9 bases short, with 21 bases between. CDR3 loop: CSVEEGNRVSYGQYF. CDR3 nucleotide sequence: TGCAGCGTTGAAGAGGGGAACAGGGTATCTTATGGGCAGTACTTC.

The chain links TRBV11-2 to TRBJ2-2; no firm D call. The CDR3 is 12 amino acids. Germline CDR1 is SGHAT and CDR2 is FQNNGV. Trimming removed 4 bases at V and 5 bases at J, with 5 bases between. The CDR3 region is CASSSGTGELFF. For the CDR3, the DNA is TGTGCCAGCAGCTCGGGTACCGGGGAGCTGTTTTTT.

The chain has TRBV7-2 and TRBJ1-6; the D is unclear. Trimming cost V 1 base and J 6 bases, with 13 bases left between them. From germline, CDR1 is SGHTA and CDR2 FQGNSA. The CDR3 is made up of 16 amino acids. This CDR3 is CASSLGLARLNSPLHF. In DNA form, the CDR3 reads TGTGCCAGCAGCTTAGGTCTGGCCAGACTTAATTCACCCCTCCACTTT.

The chain links TRBV19 to TRBJ1-3; 7 bases are shared with TRBD1. There are 13 residues in the CDR3. V trimming: 9 bases; J trimming: 1 base; junction bases outside the gene matches: 3. Germline values: CDR1 LNHDA, CDR2 SQIVND (reference sequence). In DNA, the CDR3 is TGTGCCAGGACAGGGAGTTCTGGAAACACCATATATTTT. It encodes CARTGSSGNTIYF.

This clone was detected only a few times. V usage is TRBV27 and J usage is TRBJ2-5; 7 bases are shared with TRBD1. The J segment lost 2 bases and the V segment lost 5 bases, leaving 5 bases of the junction unmatched. CDR3 length: 14 amino acids. Per the germline V gene, CDR1 is MNHEY and CDR2 is SMNVEV (reference sequence). CDR3 sequence: CASSLLGQQETQYF. The CDR3 nucleotides are TGTGCCAGCAGTCTACTGGGACAGCAAGAGACCCAGTACTTC.

V gene TRBV11-2 combines with J gene TRBJ2-7, with a possible D match to TRBD1 (5 bases). The CDR3 contains 12 residues. V was clipped by 0 bases and J by 6 bases, with 6 bases between them. The germline V gene encodes CDR1 SGHAT and CDR2 FQNNGV. CDR3 region: CASSLEGAEQYF. CDR3 DNA sequence: TGTGCCAGCAGCTTAGAAGGGGCCGAGCAGTACTTC. The full variable domain, with the rest looked up from reference TRBV11-2 and TRBJ2-7, is EAGVAQSPRYKIIEKRQSVAFWCNPISGHATLYWYQQILGQGPKLLIQFQNNGVVDDSQLPKDRFSAERLKGVDSTLKIQPAKLEDSAVYLCASSLEGAEQYFGPGTRLTVT.

This clone was observed a handful of times. The chain is built from TRBV18 and TRBJ1-5; D gene ambiguous. The CDR3 spans 13 residues. The germline gives CDR1 KGHSH, CDR2 LQKENI. Between the trimmed V and J ends, which lost 2 bases and 4 bases, there was a span of 6 bases. The CDR3 DNA reads TGTGCCAGCTCACCAGTGCGGAATCAGCCCCAGCATTTT. Residues: CASSPVRNQPQHF.

The chain joins TRBV27 to TRBJ1-2, with D possibly being TRBD1 (6 bases). The CDR3 is 15 amino acids. V dropped 4 bases and J dropped 1 base, with 13 bases sitting between them. Germline V gene data show CDR1 as MNHEY and CDR2 as SMNVEV (reference sequence). CDR3 nucleotides: TGTGCCAGCAGTTCGCGGACAGCCCTTAACTATGGCTACACCTTC. Translating gives CASSSRTALNYGYTF.

CDR3 in amino acids: CASRPIAGAHYEQYF. As DNA, the CDR3 is TGTGCCAGCAGACCCATAGCGGGGGCCCACTACGAGCAGTACTTC. The chain combines TRBV6-5 with TRBJ2-7; 9 nucleotides line up with TRBD2. The V segment lost 6 bases and the J segment 3 bases; nucleotides outside the gene matches: 9. CDR1 is MNHEY, CDR2 SVGAGI, per germline. The CDR3 has 15 amino acids.

The rearrangement joins TRBV30 to TRBJ2-7; 7 positions match TRBD1. The CDR3 is made up of 13 amino acids. In germline, CDR1 is GTSNPN, CDR2 SVGIG (reference sequence). V was clipped by 4 bases and J by 0 bases; unmatched bases: 3. For the CDR3, the DNA is TGTGCCTGGAATAGGGACAGCTCCTACGAGCAGTACTTC. Encoded protein: CAWNRDSSYEQYF.